This TCR beta chain is drawn from a study of shared clonotypes between healthy human individuals (dated by TCRdb to about 2020). Regarding the complete study: Three men and two women, aged 18 to 49 years, made up the cohort. Per donor, three plates each were used for CD4 naive and CD4 memory, two for CD8 naive, and one for CD8 memory. Blood TCR repertoires of roughly five healthy adults were deeply sequenced to estimate repertoire size and the extent of clonotype sharing between individuals. To increase sequencing depth and limit assay-specific biases, TCR repertoire library preparation and sequencing were carried out by different laboratories using diverse techniques. Each donor's leukapheresis produced roughly between roughly 0.9 and 8.9 billion PBMCs.

Healthy HIV-negative adults with no recently reported acute infections or vaccinations were included as donors. Every donor was a Caucasian adult residing in Nashville, Tennessee, USA. CD4+ T cells were enriched by magnetic negative selection; naive cells were then positively selected on CD45RA, and the negative fraction formed the memory subset. Blood was obtained by leukapheresis, after which PBMCs were separated by Ficoll-Histopaque density gradient centrifugation and cryopreserved in liquid nitrogen vapor phase. Purity and quantity of every magnetically sorted T cell population were checked by analytical flow cytometry. Genomic DNA was isolated from each sorted fraction and quantified by UV absorbance on a Nanodrop 2000c. Points the paper makes about the study in general: Only blood was sampled, and tissue TCR repertoires likely differ from those in blood. Because the study included a small number of donors, the genetic and exposure-history diversity represented was limited. Across four donors, 4.5% to 6.5% of naive CD4, roughly 3.3% of naive CD8, around 2.5% of memory CD4, and over 0.35% of memory CD8 clonotypes were shared. Naive subsets generally had larger estimated clonotype richness than memory subsets did. Compared with non-shared clonotypes, the clonotypes found in all four sorted-subset donors had higher generation probabilities. Even with the large sequencing depth, rarefaction of the sorted-subset datasets indicated that sequencing was incomplete. Pairwise subsampling indicated that sequencing depth was expected to affect the degree of clonotype sharing among donors.

Using the deep immunoSEQ assay, multiplex PCR amplified TCR CDR3 regions from genomic DNA. Extracted genomic DNA from each cell subset was distributed evenly across all wells of several immunoSEQ 96-well plates, and each plate was treated as a replicate. For sorted subsets, approximately 200 ng of genomic DNA, equivalent to around 31,000 T cell genomes, went into each replicate PCR. Purified libraries were quantified with a Qubit 3.0 fluorometer, sized on a Bioanalyzer 2100, and re-quantified with the KAPA Library Quantification kit. A separate single-read 150-cycle Illumina NextSeq 550 flow cell was used to sequence each immunoSEQ 96-well plate. The published analysis was carried out like this. The immunoSEQ output contained only junctional sequences without quality scores, so filtering could not match that applied to full-length reads. To assign V/J genes and CDR3, sequences were annotated against IMGT germline references using PyIR, a Python wrapper for IgBLAST v1.9. Reads were removed for weak V/J assignments (E-value above 1e-6), missing CDR3, stop codons, out-of-frame junctions, or ambiguous translated residues. A V3J clonotype was defined by an identical inferred V gene, J gene, and CDR3 amino acid sequence. The percentage overlap between two repertoires was calculated by dividing the number of shared unique clonotypes by the size of the smaller repertoire. Repertoire richness was assessed with RTK rarefaction, the Chao1 estimator, and Recon v2.1 estimates of unobserved clonotypes. Generation probabilities were computed with OLGA for all TCRbeta clonotypes obtained by the gDNA method from a handful of donors. TCRdb carries this immuneACCESS record with in-frame sequences only. Its versions omit some clonotypes, under half of them owing to an unresolved V gene in the studies checked, with the rest unexplained. The V and J calls and clone size are taken from that table; D and trimming were inferred from the DNA. The sample records about a million clones, about 72% of which are singletons. The ten largest clones add up to 0.89% of the sample.

Reading from cysteine to phenylalanine, the CDR3 counts 14 amino acids. Solely the CDR3 DNA is kept, with 42 bases framed from the first base. V is pared back by 5 bases and J by 5 bases, with 12 bases lying between the germline termini. CDR1 is given as SGHAT and CDR2 as FQNNGV, both from the germline V gene. Details on this clone: The antigen it recognizes is unknown. No clone much larger than this one lies a single base away; base qualities are absent.

This sequence originates from a man aged 18 to 30 in good health. Some clones in this sample may be carry-over from other donors' samples. Sequenced input: memory CD4+ T cells from PBMCs. The cell subset or site label corresponds to: CD45RA-negative fraction. Rearrangement joined TRBV11-2 to TRBJ1-4, with the D gene call left open. The CDR3 protein sequence reads: CASSLTANNEKLFF. The nucleotides read TGTGCCAGCAGCCTAACAGCGAACAATGAAAAACTGTTTTTT.